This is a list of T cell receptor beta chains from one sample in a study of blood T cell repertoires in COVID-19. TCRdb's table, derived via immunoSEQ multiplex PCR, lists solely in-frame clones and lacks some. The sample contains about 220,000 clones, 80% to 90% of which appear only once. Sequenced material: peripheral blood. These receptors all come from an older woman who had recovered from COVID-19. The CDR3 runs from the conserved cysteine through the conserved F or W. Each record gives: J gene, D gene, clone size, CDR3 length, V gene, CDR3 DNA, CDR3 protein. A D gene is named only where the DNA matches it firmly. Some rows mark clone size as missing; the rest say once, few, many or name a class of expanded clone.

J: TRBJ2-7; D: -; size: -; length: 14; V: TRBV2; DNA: TGTGCCAGCAGTGTTGACAGAAAATCCTACGAGCAGTACTTC; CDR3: CASSVDRKSYEQYF
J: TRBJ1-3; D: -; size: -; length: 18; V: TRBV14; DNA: TGTGCCAGCAGCCAAGACGGGGGAGTCTTAAACTCTGGAAACACCATATATTTT; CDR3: CASSQDGGVLNSGNTIYF
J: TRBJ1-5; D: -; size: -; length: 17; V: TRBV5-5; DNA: TGTGCCAGCAGCTTGTTCCCTAGAGGGCGGTACGATCAGCCCCAGCATTTT; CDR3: CASSLFPRGRYDQPQHF
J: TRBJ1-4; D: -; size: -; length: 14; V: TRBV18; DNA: TGTGCCAGCTCACCCGGGAATAAAGGAGAAAAACTGTTTTTT; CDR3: CASSPGNKGEKLFF
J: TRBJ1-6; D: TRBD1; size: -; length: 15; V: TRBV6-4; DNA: TGTGCCAGCAGTGGCCTGACAGGGTCTGGGTCACCCCTCCACTTT; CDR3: CASSGLTGSGSPLHF
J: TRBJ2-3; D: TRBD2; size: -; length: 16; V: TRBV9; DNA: TGTGCCAGCAGCGATCCTAGCGGGGGGGCCATAGATACGCAGTATTTT; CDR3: CASSDPSGGAIDTQYF
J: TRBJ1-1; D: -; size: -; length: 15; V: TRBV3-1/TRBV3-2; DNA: TGTGCCTGCACCCTAACACTAAAAGAGAAGACTGAAGCTTTCTTT; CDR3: CACTLTLKEKTEAFF
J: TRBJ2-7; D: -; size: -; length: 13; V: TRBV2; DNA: TGTGCCAGCAGTGCTAGCAGGAGGGATGAGCAGTACTTC; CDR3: CASSASRRDEQYF
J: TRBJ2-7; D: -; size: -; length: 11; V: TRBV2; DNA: TGTGCCAGCAGTGAACGACAGCGGGAGTACTTC; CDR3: CASSERQREYF
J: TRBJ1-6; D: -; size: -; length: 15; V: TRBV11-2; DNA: TGTGCCAGCAGCCCAGAGGGCCCTAGTTTTTCACCCCTCCACTTT; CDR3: CASSPEGPSFSPLHF
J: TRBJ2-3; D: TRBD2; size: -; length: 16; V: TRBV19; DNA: TGTGCCAGTAGTCTCCTGAGTAGCGGGGTTACAGATACGCAGTATTTT; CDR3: CASSLLSSGVTDTQYF
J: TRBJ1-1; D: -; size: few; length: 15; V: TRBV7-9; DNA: TGTGCCAGCAGCTTAGGTGGAGATCCGAACACTGAAGCTTTCTTT; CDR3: CASSLGGDPNTEAFF
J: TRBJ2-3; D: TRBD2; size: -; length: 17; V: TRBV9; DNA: TGTGCCAGCAGCGTAGCCGGTAGCGGGGGAGTTGTAGATACGCAGTATTTT; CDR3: CASSVAGSGGVVDTQYF
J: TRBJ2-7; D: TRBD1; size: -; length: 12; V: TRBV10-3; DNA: TGTGCCACTGGACAGGGTGCCTACGAGCAGTACTTC; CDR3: CATGQGAYEQYF
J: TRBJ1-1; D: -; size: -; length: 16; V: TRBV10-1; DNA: TGCGCCAGCAGTGACAGAAGGAAACAGGGGAACACTGAAGCTTTCTTT; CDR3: CASSDRRKQGNTEAFF
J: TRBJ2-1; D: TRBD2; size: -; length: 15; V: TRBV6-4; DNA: TGTGCCAGCAGTTTGAGAGCGGGGGGATACAATGAGCAGTTCTTC; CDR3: CASSLRAGGYNEQFF
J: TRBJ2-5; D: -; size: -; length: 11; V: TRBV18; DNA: TGTGCCAGCTCAGGAGCGGAGACCCAGTACTTC; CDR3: CASSGAETQYF
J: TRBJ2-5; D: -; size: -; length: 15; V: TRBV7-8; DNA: TGTGCCAGCAGCTTAGGGCAGGCCCGCCAAGAGACCCAGTACTTC; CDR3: CASSLGQARQETQYF
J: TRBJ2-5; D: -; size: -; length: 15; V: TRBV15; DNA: TGTGCCACCAGCAGACAGGGAGGCTATGCGGAGACCCAGTACTTC; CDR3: CATSRQGGYAETQYF
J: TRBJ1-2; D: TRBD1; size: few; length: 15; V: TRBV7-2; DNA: TGTGCCAGCAGCCTCGGGCCGGGACAGGGTAACGGCTACACCTTC; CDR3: CASSLGPGQGNGYTF
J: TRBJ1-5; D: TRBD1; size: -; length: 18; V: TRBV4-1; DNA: TGCGCCAGCAGCCAAGATGGAAGCGGGACAGGTAGCAATCAGCCCCAGCATTTT; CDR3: CASSQDGSGTGSNQPQHF
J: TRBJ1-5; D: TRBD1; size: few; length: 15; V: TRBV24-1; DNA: TGTGCCAACACCGGGGACAGGGGCTTGGTGCAGCCCCAGCATTTT; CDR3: CANTGDRGLVQPQHF
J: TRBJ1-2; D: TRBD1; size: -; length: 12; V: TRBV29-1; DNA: TGCAGCGCGGAGGACAGGGGCTTCGGCTACACCTTC; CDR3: CSAEDRGFGYTF
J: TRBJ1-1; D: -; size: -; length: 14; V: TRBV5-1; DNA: TGCGCCAGCAGCTTGGACAGGGAGGGGACTGAAGCTTTCTTT; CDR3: CASSLDREGTEAFF
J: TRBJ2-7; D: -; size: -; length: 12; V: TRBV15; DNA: TGTGCCACCAGCAGAGAATTCGGGGAGCAGTACTTC; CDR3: CATSREFGEQYF
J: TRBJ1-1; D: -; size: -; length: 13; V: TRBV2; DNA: TGTGCCAGCAGTGTTCAGGGTTTTGAAGGAGCTTTCTTT; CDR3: CASSVQGFEGAFF